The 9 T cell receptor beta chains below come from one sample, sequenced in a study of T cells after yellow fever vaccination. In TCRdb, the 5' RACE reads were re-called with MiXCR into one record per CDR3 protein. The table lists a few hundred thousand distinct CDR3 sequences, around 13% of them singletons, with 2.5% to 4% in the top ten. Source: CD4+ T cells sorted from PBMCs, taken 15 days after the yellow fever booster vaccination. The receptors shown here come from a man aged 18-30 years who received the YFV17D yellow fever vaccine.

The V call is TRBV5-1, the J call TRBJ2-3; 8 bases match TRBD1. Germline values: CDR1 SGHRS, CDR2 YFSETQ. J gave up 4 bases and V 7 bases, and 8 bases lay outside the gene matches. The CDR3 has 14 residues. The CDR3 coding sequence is TGCGCCAGCTACCGGGACAGGATGGCAGATACGCAGTATTTT. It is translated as CASYRDRMADTQYF.

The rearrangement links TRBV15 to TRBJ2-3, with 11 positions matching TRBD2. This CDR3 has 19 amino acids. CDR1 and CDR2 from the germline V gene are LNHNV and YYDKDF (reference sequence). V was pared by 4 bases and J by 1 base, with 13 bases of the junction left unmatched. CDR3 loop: CATSKAVLAGGRGTDTQYF. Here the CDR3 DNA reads TGTGCCACCAGCAAGGCGGTTCTAGCGGGGGGTCGAGGCACAGATACGCAGTATTTT.

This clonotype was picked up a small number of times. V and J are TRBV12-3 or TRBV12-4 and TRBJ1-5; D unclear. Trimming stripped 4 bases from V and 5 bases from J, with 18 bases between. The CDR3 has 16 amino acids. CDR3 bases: TGTGCCAGCAGTTCCTCGGGAGGGTGGATCGATCAGCCCCAGCATTTT. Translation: CASSSSGGWIDQPQHF.

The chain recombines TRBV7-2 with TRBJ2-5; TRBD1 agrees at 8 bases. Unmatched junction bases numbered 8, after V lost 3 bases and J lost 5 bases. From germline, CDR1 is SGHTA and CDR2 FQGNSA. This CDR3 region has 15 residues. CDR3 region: CASSLNQGAYETQYF. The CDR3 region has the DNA TGTGCCAGCAGCTTGAATCAGGGGGCGTATGAGACCCAGTACTTC.

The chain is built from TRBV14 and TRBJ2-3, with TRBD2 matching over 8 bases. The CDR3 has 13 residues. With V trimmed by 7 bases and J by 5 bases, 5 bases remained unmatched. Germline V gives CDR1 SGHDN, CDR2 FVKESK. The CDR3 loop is CASKVAGGDTQYF. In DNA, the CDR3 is TGTGCCAGCAAGGTGGCGGGGGGAGATACGCAGTATTTT. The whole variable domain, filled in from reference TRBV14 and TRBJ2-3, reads EAGVTQFPSHSVIEKGQTVTLRCDPISGHDNLYWYRRVMGKEIKFLLHFVKESKQDESGMPNNRFLAERTGGTYSTLKVQPAELEDSGVYFCASKVAGGDTQYFGPGTRLTVL.

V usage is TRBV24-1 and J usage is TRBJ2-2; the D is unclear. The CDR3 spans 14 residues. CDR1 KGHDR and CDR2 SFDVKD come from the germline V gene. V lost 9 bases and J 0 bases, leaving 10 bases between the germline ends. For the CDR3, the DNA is TGTGCCACCTCGAACGGGCCGAACACCGGGGAGCTGTTTTTT. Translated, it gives CATSNGPNTGELFF.

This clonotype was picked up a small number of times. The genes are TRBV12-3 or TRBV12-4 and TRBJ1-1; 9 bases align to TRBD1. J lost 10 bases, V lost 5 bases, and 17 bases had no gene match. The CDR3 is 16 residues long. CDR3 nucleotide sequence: TGTGCCAGCAGTCCCGGAGCCGGGACAGGGATCCATGCAGCTTTCTTT. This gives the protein CASSPGAGTGIHAAFF.

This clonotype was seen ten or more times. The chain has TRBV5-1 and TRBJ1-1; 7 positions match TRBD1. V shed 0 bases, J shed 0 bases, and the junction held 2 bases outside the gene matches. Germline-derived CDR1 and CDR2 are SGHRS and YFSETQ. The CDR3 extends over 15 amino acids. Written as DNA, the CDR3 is TGCGCCAGCAGCTTGGAGGGGGCCTTGAACACTGAAGCTTTCTTT. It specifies CASSLEGALNTEAFF.

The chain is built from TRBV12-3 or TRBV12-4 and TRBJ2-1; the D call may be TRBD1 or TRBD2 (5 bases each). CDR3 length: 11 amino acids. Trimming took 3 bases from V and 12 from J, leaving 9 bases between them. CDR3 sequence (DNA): TGTGCCAGCAGTTTGTCGGGACCGCAGTTCTTC. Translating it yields CASSLSGPQFF.